This TCR beta chain was observed in a study of identifying expanded T cells in peripheral blood. The study, taken as a whole, reports: Differentially abundant clones: roughly 1.2 between replicates, approximately 16 at around 2 weeks, 19 to 20 at four. Clone count variance between roughly 2-week samples rose with total template count.

The method was immunoSEQ multiplex PCR; TCRdb's version includes in-frame clones alone and lacks a portion of them. The sample shows approximately 86,000 clones, roughly 81% of them seen only once. Healthy donors had no documented immune events, such as infections, while sampled. In the case of this clone: What it binds is unknown.

The CDR3 sequence is 15 residues long. J lost 4 bases, V lost 5 bases, and 10 bases had no gene match. Germline CDR1 is SEHNR and CDR2 is FQNEAQ (reference sequence). The receptor comes from a person between 18 and 75 years old in good health. J is TRBJ1-1 and V is TRBV7-9, with 7 nucleotides matching TRBD1. The specimen sequenced was blood. The CDR3 DNA reads as TGTGCCAGCAGCGCCAACAGGGGCGGGGGCACTGAAGCTTTCTTT. It is translated as CASSANRGGGTEAFF.